Following are 11 T cell receptor beta chains from one sample sequenced in a study of human T cells and chemical hapten exposure. TCRdb ran MiXCR on the RACE reads and lists one entry per CDR3 protein. The table has about 190,000 distinct CDR3 sequences, around a quarter seen once. Described time point: patch test 3, about 24 weeks after DPC sensitization. Stated treatment: therapeutic diphenylcyclopropenone sensitization with weekly scalp DPC. This sample comprised whole blood, obtained in connection with sensitization to the hapten diphenylcyclopropenone (DPC). The origin of the receptors is a woman in her thirties or forties with alopecia areata. Some clones in this sample may be carry-over from other donors' samples.

The chain combines TRBV20-1 with TRBJ2-7; 10 bases agree with TRBD2. The CDR3 spans 16 residues. Germline CDR1 DFQATT, CDR2 SNEGSKA (reference sequence). CDR3 DNA sequence: TGCAGCGGGAGAAAACCCCTAGCGGGAGTCTCCTACGAGCAGTACTTC. Translated: CSGRKPLAGVSYEQYF.

This clonotype was observed a handful of times. The gene calls are TRBV29-1 and TRBJ1-4; 11 bases fit TRBD1. The CDR3 is 14 residues long. V shed 7 bases and J 7 bases; nucleotides not matched to a gene: 8. Germline V lookup: CDR1 SQVTM, CDR2 ANQGSEA. CDR3 nucleotides: TGCAGCGGGGGACAGGGGGGGAATGGTGAAAAACTGTTTTTT. Protein: CSGGQGGNGEKLFF. The variable domain in full, with the rest retrieved from reference TRBV29-1 and TRBJ1-4, is SAVISQKPSRDICQRGTSLTIQCQVDSQVTMMFWYRQQPGQSLTLIATANQGSEATYESGFVIDKFPISRPNLTFSTLTVSNMSPEDSSIYLCSGGQGGNGEKLFFGSGTQLSVL.

This clonotype was detected ten times or more. The chain uses TRBV20-1 and TRBJ2-3; D gene uncertain. This CDR3 spans 14 amino acids. Per the germline V gene, CDR1 is DFQATT and CDR2 is SNEGSKA (reference sequence). The V and J ends lost 0 bases and 3 bases respectively, with 10 bases between them. The chain's CDR3 is CSARDLVRTDTQYF. CDR3 nucleotides: TGCAGTGCTAGAGACCTTGTTAGGACAGATACGCAGTATTTT.

This chain uses TRBV20-1 with TRBJ2-7; tentatively, D is TRBD1 (7 bases). CDR1 and CDR2 from the germline V gene are DFQATT and SNEGSKA (reference sequence). V was clipped by 1 base and J by 1 base, with 17 bases between them. This CDR3 comprises 16 residues. CDR3 coding DNA: TGCAGTGCTAGAGCCCAGTGGAGGGACAGATCCTACGAGCAGTACTTC. Amino acid sequence: CSARAQWRDRSYEQYF.

The chain recombines TRBV7-8 with TRBJ2-1; the match to TRBD2 covers 15 bases. The CDR3 extends over 15 amino acids. V lost 0 bases to trimming and J lost 15 bases; unmatched junction nucleotides: 6. Per the germline V gene, CDR1 is SGHVS and CDR2 is FQNEAQ. Here the CDR3 DNA reads TGTGCCAGCAGCTTAGCGCGGACTAGCGGGAGGGCCCTGTTCTTC. As protein: CASSLARTSGRALFF.

The chain recombines TRBV29-1 with TRBJ2-3, with TRBD2 matching over 7 bases. The CDR3 length is 14 residues. V shed 6 bases, J shed 1 base, and the junction held 7 bases outside the gene matches. Per the germline V gene, CDR1 is SQVTM and CDR2 is ANQGSEA. CDR3 residues: CSVKAGTGTDTQYF. The CDR3, as DNA: TGCAGCGTCAAAGCGGGAACGGGCACAGATACGCAGTATTTT.

This clonotype has only a few counts. The rearrangement joins TRBV30 to TRBJ1-5; 7 nucleotides line up with TRBD1. Germline V gives CDR1 GTSNPN, CDR2 SVGIG (reference sequence). V shed 2 bases and J 4 bases; nucleotides not matched to a gene: 8. The length of the CDR3 is 15 residues. The CDR3 DNA reads as TGTGCCTGGAGTCCCCCGGACAGGTTGAATCAGCCCCAGCATTTT. This sequence encodes CAWSPPDRLNQPQHF. Together with reference TRBV30 and TRBJ1-5, the CDR3 gives the full variable domain: SQTIHQWPATLVQPVGSPLSLECTVEGTSNPNLYWYRQAAGRGLQLLFYSVGIGQISSEVPQNLSASRPQDRQFILSSKKLLLSDSGFYLCAWSPPDRLNQPQHFGDGTRLSIL.

This chain uses TRBV4-1 with TRBJ1-5, with 10 positions matching TRBD1. The CDR3 consists of 15 residues. With 0 bases clipped from V and 7 bases from J, the junction kept 3 bases outside the gene matches. CDR1 is MGHRA, CDR2 YSYEKL, per germline. CDR3 in DNA: TGCGCCAGCAGCCAAGATAGGACAGGGGGACAGCCCCAGCATTTT. It is translated as CASSQDRTGGQPQHF.

This clonotype was seen only a few times. The chain carries TRBV6-2 or TRBV6-3 and TRBJ1-1; D not resolved. CDR1 MNHEY and CDR2 SVGEGT come from the germline V gene. Trimming cost V 6 bases and J 3 bases, with 11 bases left between them. CDR3 length: 13 residues. CDR3 DNA sequence: TGTGCCAGCAGACCCACCGGGGACACTGAAGCTTTCTTT. Its protein product is CASRPTGDTEAFF.

The chain is built from TRBV7-3 and TRBJ2-5, with D unresolved. The germline V gene encodes CDR1 SGHTA and CDR2 FQGTGA. The CDR3 has 13 residues. Trimming shortened V by 6 bases and J by 3 bases, and 11 bases separated the two germline ends. CDR3 coding DNA: TGTGCCAGCAGTTACACGTTGAAAGAGACCCAGTACTTC. It codes for CASSYTLKETQYF.

The gene calls are TRBV7-2 and TRBJ1-2; perhaps TRBD1 as D (5 bases). CDR3 size: 13 residues. The ends were cut back, 5 bases at V and 6 bases at J, with 13 bases in the middle. Per germline, CDR1 SGHTA and CDR2 FQGNSA. CDR3 loop: CASSRGTRDGYTF. The DNA of the CDR3 is TGTGCCAGCAGCCGGGGGACTCGCGATGGCTACACCTTC.